Sequencing of this T cell receptor (beta chain) was carried out in a study of metastatic and nonmetastatic thyroid tumors. Study-level points and caveats: Benign nodules were reported to have significantly lower TCR beta diversity than malignant thyroid tumors, in blood and tumor.

Before thyroid surgery, none of the patients had received any treatment. The table lists this clone with many counts. Its antigen is still unknown. MiXCR was used by TCRdb to re-call the PCR reads. This table holds about 16,000 clones, approximately 30% found once. The CDR3 runs to 14 residues. The germline V gene encodes CDR1 WNHNN and CDR2 SYGVQD (reference sequence). V was cut by 2 bases and J by 5 bases, with 12 bases left in between. The sequence was collected from a female donor with papillary thyroid cancer or a benign thyroid nodule (not recorded which). Some clones in this sample may be carry-over from other donors' samples. The material sequenced was tumor tissue. The chain has TRBV10-1 and TRBJ2-5; D unresolved. The CDR3 region is CASSEGQLRETQYF. The CDR3 DNA reads TGCGCCAGCAGTGAGGGTCAGCTACGGGAGACCCAGTACTTC.